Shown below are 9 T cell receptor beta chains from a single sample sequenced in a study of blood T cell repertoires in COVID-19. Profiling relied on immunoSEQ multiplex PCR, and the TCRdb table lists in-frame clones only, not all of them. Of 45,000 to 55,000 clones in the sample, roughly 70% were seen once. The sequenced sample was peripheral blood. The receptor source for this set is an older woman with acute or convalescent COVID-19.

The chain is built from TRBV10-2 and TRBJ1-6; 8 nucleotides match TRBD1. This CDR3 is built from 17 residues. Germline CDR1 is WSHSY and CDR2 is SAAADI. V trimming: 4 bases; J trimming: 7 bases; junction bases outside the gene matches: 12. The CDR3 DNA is TGCGCCAGCAGTGCGATTCGGACAGGGCGAGAGAATTCACCCCTCCACTTT. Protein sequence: CASSAIRTGRENSPLHF.

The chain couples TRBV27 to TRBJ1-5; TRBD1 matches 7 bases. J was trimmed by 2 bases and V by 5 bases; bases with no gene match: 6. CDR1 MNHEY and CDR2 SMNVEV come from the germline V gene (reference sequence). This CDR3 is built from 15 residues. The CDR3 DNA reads TGTGCCAGCAGTGCCGACAGGGCTGGCAATCAGCCCCAGCATTTT. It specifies CASSADRAGNQPQHF.

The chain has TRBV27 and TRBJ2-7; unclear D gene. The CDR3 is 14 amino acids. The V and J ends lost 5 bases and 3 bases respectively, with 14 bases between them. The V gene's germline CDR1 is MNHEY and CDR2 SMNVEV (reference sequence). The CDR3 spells CASSPYYTNYEQYF. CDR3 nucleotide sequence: TGTGCCAGCAGTCCCTACTATACAAACTACGAGCAGTACTTC.

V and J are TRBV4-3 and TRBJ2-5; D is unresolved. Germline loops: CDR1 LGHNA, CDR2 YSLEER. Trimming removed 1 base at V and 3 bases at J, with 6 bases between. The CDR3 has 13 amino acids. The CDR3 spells CASSQGQKETQYF. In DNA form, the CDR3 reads TGCGCCAGCAGCCAAGGGCAGAAAGAGACCCAGTACTTC.

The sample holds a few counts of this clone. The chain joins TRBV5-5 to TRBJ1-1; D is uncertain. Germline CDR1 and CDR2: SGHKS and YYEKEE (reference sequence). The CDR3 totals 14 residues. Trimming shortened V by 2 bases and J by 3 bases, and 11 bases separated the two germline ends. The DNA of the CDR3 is TGTGCCAGCAGCTTAGGAGTAACCTACACTGAAGCTTTCTTT. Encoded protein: CASSLGVTYTEAFF.

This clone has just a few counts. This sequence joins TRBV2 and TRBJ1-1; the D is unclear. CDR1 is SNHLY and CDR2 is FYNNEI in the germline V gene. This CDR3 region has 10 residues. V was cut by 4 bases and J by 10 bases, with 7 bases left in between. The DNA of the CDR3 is TGTGCCAGCAGTGGCCTCGGAGCTTTCTTT. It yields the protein CASSGLGAFF.

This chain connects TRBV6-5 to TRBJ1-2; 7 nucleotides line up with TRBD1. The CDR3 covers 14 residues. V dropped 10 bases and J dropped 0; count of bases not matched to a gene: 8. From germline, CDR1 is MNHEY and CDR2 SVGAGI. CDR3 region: CATYQTGANYGYTF. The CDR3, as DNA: TGTGCCACCTACCAAACAGGGGCTAACTATGGCTACACCTTC.

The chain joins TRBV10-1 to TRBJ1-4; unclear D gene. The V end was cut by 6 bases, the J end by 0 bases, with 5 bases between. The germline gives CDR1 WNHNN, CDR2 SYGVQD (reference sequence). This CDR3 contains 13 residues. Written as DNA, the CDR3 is TGCGCCAGCAGCAGAACAACTAATGAAAAACTGTTTTTT. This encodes CASSRTTNEKLFF.

CDR3 bases: TGTGCCAGCAGCGCAACAGGGGATTATGGCTACACCTTC. Protein sequence: CASSATGDYGYTF. V and J are TRBV28 and TRBJ1-2; 7 nucleotides agree with TRBD1. This CDR3 region has 13 residues. CDR1 is MDHEN and CDR2 is SYDVKM in the germline V gene. V lost 6 bases to trimming and J lost 5 bases; unmatched junction nucleotides: 6.